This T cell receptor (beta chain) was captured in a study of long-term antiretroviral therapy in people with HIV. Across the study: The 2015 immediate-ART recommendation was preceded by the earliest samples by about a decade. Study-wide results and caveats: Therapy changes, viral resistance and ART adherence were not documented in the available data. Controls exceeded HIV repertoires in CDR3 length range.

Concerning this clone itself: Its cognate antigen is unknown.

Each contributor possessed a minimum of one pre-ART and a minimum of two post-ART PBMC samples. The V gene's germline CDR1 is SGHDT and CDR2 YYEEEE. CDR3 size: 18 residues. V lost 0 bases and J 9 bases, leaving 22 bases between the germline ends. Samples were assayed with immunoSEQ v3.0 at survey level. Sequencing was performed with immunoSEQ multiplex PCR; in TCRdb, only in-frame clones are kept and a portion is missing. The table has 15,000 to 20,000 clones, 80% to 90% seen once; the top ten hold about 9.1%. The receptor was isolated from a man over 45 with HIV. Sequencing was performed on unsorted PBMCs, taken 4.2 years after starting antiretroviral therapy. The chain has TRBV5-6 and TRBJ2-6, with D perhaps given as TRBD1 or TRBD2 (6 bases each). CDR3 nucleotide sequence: TGTGCCAGCAGCTTGGCGGGGGCGATCTCTGTTTATGGCAACGTCCTGACTTTC. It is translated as CASSLAGAISVYGNVLTF.